This entry lists 21 T cell receptor beta chains sequenced from one sample in a study of T cells in Graves' hyperthyroidism and ophthalmopathy. Researchers took RNA transcripts and amplified the TCR beta CDR3 regions from them. The TCR CDR3 was amplified in a first-round RT-PCR using the HTBI primer set. TCRdb processed the multiplex PCR reads anew with MiXCR; each CDR3 protein has one entry. The top ten clones hold roughly 3.4% of a sample with a few hundred thousand distinct CDR3 sequences, 15% to 20% of them seen once. The specimen was blood. The receptors shown here come from a woman in her 40s with Graves' ophthalmopathy.

This clonotype was picked up many times. This chain connects TRBV20-1 to TRBJ1-1; 8 bases map to TRBD1. Losses at the gene ends were 3 bases for V and 5 bases for J; bases not matched to a gene: 5. Germline V CDR1 and CDR2: DFQATT, SNEGSKA (reference sequence). The CDR3 loop spans 13 amino acids. The CDR3 loop is CSASGQGGTEAFF. The CDR3 DNA reads as TGCAGTGCTAGCGGACAGGGCGGGACTGAAGCTTTCTTT.

In this sample, this clonotype turned up a few times. The chain uses TRBV5-1 and TRBJ2-2; 8 nucleotides agree with TRBD1. V dropped 4 bases and J dropped 0; count of bases not matched to a gene: 2. Germline values: CDR1 SGHRS, CDR2 YFSETQ. The CDR3 has 15 residues. The CDR3 sequence: CASSEGQANTGELFF. As DNA, the CDR3 is TGCGCCAGCAGCGAGGGACAGGCGAACACCGGGGAGCTGTTTTTT.

This clonotype showed up many times. The chain joins TRBV12-3 or TRBV12-4 to TRBJ2-5; 7 positions agree with TRBD1. The trim removed 7 bases at V and 1 base at J, leaving 6 bases unmatched. The CDR3 has 14 amino acids. CDR3 sequence (DNA): TGTGCCAGCACAAGGGACAGTCCCCAAGAGACCCAGTACTTC. Its translation: CASTRDSPQETQYF.

This clonotype has a count of ten or more. V gene TRBV5-1 combines with J gene TRBJ2-3, with D hard to call. Germline V gives CDR1 SGHRS, CDR2 YFSETQ. This CDR3 is 14 amino acids long. V lost 1 base to trimming and J lost 3 bases, with 9 bases between them. The CDR3: CASSLFQSTDTQYF. DNA for the CDR3: TGCGCCAGCAGCTTGTTCCAATCTACAGATACGCAGTATTTT.

The gene calls are TRBV11-2 and TRBJ2-2; D ambiguous. CDR1 and CDR2 (germline): SGHAT, FQNNGV. V was trimmed by 4 bases and J by 1 base, leaving 10 bases between them. The CDR3 has 15 amino acids. CDR3: CASSSLRRNTGELFF. The CDR3 coding sequence is TGTGCCAGCAGCTCACTTCGGAGGAACACCGGGGAGCTGTTTTTT.

This clonotype was observed at least ten times. The chain recombines TRBV7-6 with TRBJ1-5; possible D gene TRBD1, 6 bases. The CDR3 spans 16 residues. With 2 bases removed from V and 2 bases from J, the gap between germline ends came to 13 bases. Germline CDR1 reads SGHVS; CDR2 reads FNYEAQ. As DNA, the CDR3 is TGTGCCAGCAGCTTACGACCAGGGGCGGGCAATCAGCCCCAGCATTTT. Its translation is CASSLRPGAGNQPQHF.

This clonotype has ten or more counts. The genes are TRBV11-2 and TRBJ2-5; D gene uncertain. The CDR3 is 13 amino acids. Between the trimmed V and J ends, which lost 1 base and 5 bases, there was a span of 8 bases. CDR1 SGHAT and CDR2 FQNNGV come from the germline V gene. CDR3 bases: TGTGCCAGCAGCTTAGTGAACGCGGAGACCCAGTACTTC. As protein: CASSLVNAETQYF.

This clonotype was detected only a few times. The chain has TRBV12-3 or TRBV12-4 and TRBJ2-5, with TRBD2 matching over 9 bases. With 0 bases clipped from V and 5 bases from J, the junction kept 1 base outside the gene matches. This CDR3 comprises 14 residues. CDR3 region: CASSLAGLAETQYF. CDR3 nucleotides: TGTGCCAGCAGTTTAGCCGGACTAGCGGAGACCCAGTACTTC.

This clonotype was counted many times. The chain links TRBV12-3 or TRBV12-4 to TRBJ1-6, with 8 bases lining up with TRBD1. Losses at the gene ends were 6 bases for V and 4 bases for J; bases not matched to a gene: 5. The CDR3 runs to 15 residues. This CDR3 reads CASRQGAGYNSPLHF. The CDR3 DNA follows: TGTGCCAGCAGGCAGGGGGCAGGATATAATTCACCCCTCCACTTT.

Worth noting for this clonotype: A single base separates this from a much larger clone, so it may be a read error. This chain uses TRBV12-3 or TRBV12-4 with TRBJ2-3; perhaps TRBD2 as D (6 bases). CDR3 length: 14 amino acids. V was pared by 7 bases and J by 1 base, with 12 bases between. CDR3 protein: CASIMGGRTDTQYF. For the CDR3, the DNA is TGTGCCAGCATCATGGGGGGACGCACAGATACGCAGTATTTT.

The chain is built from TRBV4-1 and TRBJ2-3; 7 bases are shared with TRBD1. From germline, CDR1 is MGHRA and CDR2 YSYEKL. V shed 3 bases and J 3 bases; nucleotides not matched to a gene: 6. The CDR3 sequence is 15 residues long. Written as DNA, the CDR3 is TGCGCCAGCAGCCAGGGCAGACAGGGAACAGATACGCAGTATTTT. Translating gives CASSQGRQGTDTQYF.

The genes are TRBV4-1 and TRBJ1-1; D is undetermined. CDR1 is MGHRA and CDR2 is YSYEKL in the germline V gene. V was clipped by 9 bases and J by 0 bases, with 17 bases between them. The CDR3 extends over 15 amino acids. This chain's CDR3 is CASARVSFMNTEAFF. DNA of the CDR3: TGCGCCAGTGCCCGGGTTTCTTTCATGAACACTGAAGCTTTCTTT.

This clonotype was observed at least ten times. The chain employs TRBV5-6 and TRBJ1-2; D may be TRBD1 (6 bases). V was pared by 5 bases and J by 5 bases, with 10 bases between. Germline V CDR1 and CDR2: SGHDT, YYEEEE. The CDR3 is made up of 12 amino acids. CDR3 sequence: CASSSGQYGYTF. The CDR3 nucleotides read TGTGCCAGCAGTTCTGGACAGTATGGCTACACCTTC.

This clonotype was observed many times. This chain links TRBV11-2 with TRBJ1-2; weak D call: TRBD1 (6 bases). The CDR3 contains 14 residues. Trimming took 5 bases from V and 8 from J, leaving 18 bases between them. The V gene's germline CDR1 is SGHAT and CDR2 FQNNGV. CDR3 sequence (DNA): TGTGCCAGCAGCCCGGATCGGGGGGCTAAAGGCTACACCTTC. This translates into CASSPDRGAKGYTF.

This clonotype was seen many times. This chain joins TRBV3-1 and TRBJ1-1; D gene uncertain. The ends were cut back, 2 bases at V and 3 bases at J, with 7 bases in the middle. The CDR3 is made up of 13 amino acids. From germline, CDR1 is LGHDT and CDR2 YNNKEL (reference sequence). The CDR3 DNA is TGTGCCAGCAGCCAAACCTGGGACACTGAAGCTTTCTTT. Residues: CASSQTWDTEAFF. Supplemented by reference TRBV3-1 and TRBJ1-1, the full variable domain reads DTAVSQTPKYLVTQMGNDKSIKCEQNLGHDTMYWYKQDSKKFLKIMFSYNNKELIINETVPNRFSPKSPDKAHLNLHINSLELGDSAVYFCASSQTWDTEAFFGQGTRLTVV.

This clonotype has ten or more counts. The chain carries TRBV27 and TRBJ2-5; D tentatively reads TRBD1 or TRBD2 (5 bases each). The CDR3 totals 13 residues. Per the germline V gene, CDR1 is MNHEY and CDR2 is SMNVEV (reference sequence). Trimming left V 0 bases short and J 6 bases short, with 8 bases between. Here the CDR3 DNA reads TGTGCCAGCAGTTTATCGTGGGGACAGACCCAGTACTTC. It encodes CASSLSWGQTQYF.

In this sample, this clonotype turned up many times. The chain couples TRBV3-1 to TRBJ2-1; D unresolved. V was shortened by 3 bases and J by 1 base, with 10 bases between the two germline ends. Germline V lookup: CDR1 LGHDT, CDR2 YNNKEL (reference sequence). This CDR3 is 15 amino acids long. The CDR3 reads CASSHGGLSYNEQFF. The CDR3 coding sequence is TGTGCCAGCAGCCACGGCGGTTTATCCTACAATGAGCAGTTCTTC.

In this sample, this clonotype turned up a few times. V usage is TRBV10-3 and J usage is TRBJ2-7, with 8 bases lining up with TRBD2. The CDR3 is 15 amino acids. Trimming removed 4 bases from V and 3 bases from J; junction bases left unmatched: 8. Looked up from germline, CDR1 is ENHRY and CDR2 is SYGVKD. The CDR3 loop reads CAISGTGTRFYEQYF. DNA of the CDR3: TGTGCCATCAGTGGTACCGGGACTAGGTTCTACGAGCAGTACTTC.

This clonotype has ten or more counts. The chain is built from TRBV5-1 and TRBJ2-3; D unresolved. V was clipped by 4 bases and J by 6 bases, with 18 bases between them. CDR3 length equals 15 residues. Looked up from germline, CDR1 is SGHRS and CDR2 is YFSETQ. In nucleotides, the CDR3 is TGCGCCAGCAGCCCAGCAAATGGCGTGGCCGATACGCAGTATTTT. Protein product: CASSPANGVADTQYF.

This clonotype showed up just a few times. The rearrangement links TRBV7-9 to TRBJ2-6; D gene ambiguous. Germline V gives CDR1 SEHNR, CDR2 FQNEAQ (reference sequence). This CDR3 spans 16 amino acids. V lost 2 bases and J lost 0, with 8 bases in between. The CDR3 nucleotides read TGTGCCAGCAGCTTACAGAGGAACTCTGGGGCCAACGTCCTGACTTTC. Translating it yields CASSLQRNSGANVLTF.

This chain links TRBV28 with TRBJ1-5; D gene unclear. Germline CDR1 reads MDHEN; CDR2 reads SYDVKM. This CDR3 spans 13 amino acids. Trimming left V 6 bases short and J 3 bases short, with 9 bases between. In DNA form, the CDR3 reads TGTGCCAGCAGGGTAGTCTTCAATCAGCCCCAGCATTTT. This codes for CASRVVFNQPQHF.